These 17 T cell receptor beta chains originate from one sample sequenced in a study of T cells in Graves' hyperthyroidism and ophthalmopathy. TCR beta CDR3 region amplification was performed from RNA transcripts. HTBI primers drove first-round RT-PCR of the TCR CDR3. TCRdb processed the multiplex PCR reads anew with MiXCR; each CDR3 protein has one entry. The sample records a few hundred thousand distinct CDR3 sequences, 46% being singletons. The sequencing sample was made of peripheral blood or thyroid tissue (not recorded which). The origin of the receptors is an adult woman with Graves' disease, either hyperthyroidism or ophthalmopathy (not recorded which).

This clonotype has a count of ten or more. The J gene is TRBJ2-5, the V gene TRBV19, with D possibly matching TRBD2 (5 bases). The V end was cut by 3 bases, the J end by 5 bases, with 16 bases between. The CDR3 extends over 15 amino acids. Germline V gene sequence: CDR1 LNHDA, CDR2 SQIVND (reference sequence). CDR3 residues: CASSIGGPIGETQYF. The CDR3 DNA sequence: TGTGCCAGTAGTATTGGCGGGCCTATTGGGGAGACCCAGTACTTC.

This clonotype showed up many times. This rearrangement joins TRBV7-8 to TRBJ1-1, with D perhaps matching TRBD1 (5 bases). This CDR3 spans 16 amino acids. Trimming took off 4 bases at V and 6 bases at J, with 21 bases between the two ends. Germline V gene data show CDR1 as SGHVS and CDR2 as FQNEAQ. As DNA, the CDR3 is TGTGCCAGCAGCTCAAAAAGGGTGGGGCCCGGAGCTGAAGCTTTCTTT. Translating gives CASSSKRVGPGAEAFF.

This chain connects TRBV7-9 to TRBJ1-4; no reliable D call. This CDR3 comprises 16 residues. In germline, CDR1 is SEHNR, CDR2 FQNEAQ (reference sequence). Deletions cut 5 bases from V and 5 bases from J, with 18 bases between. The CDR3 is CASSPPSGSLNEKLFF. In DNA form, the CDR3 reads TGTGCCAGCAGCCCCCCTTCGGGTTCCTTAAATGAAAAACTGTTTTTT. The full variable domain, completed using reference TRBV7-9 and TRBJ1-4, is DTGVSQNPRHKITKRGQNVTFRCDPISEHNRLYWYRQTLGQGPEFLTYFQNEAQLEKSRLLSDRFSAERPKGSFSTLEIQRTEQGDSAMYLCASSPPSGSLNEKLFFGSGTQLSVL.

There are many counts of this clonotype. The CDR3 loop reads CASSRDRGFRVETQYF. CDR3 DNA sequence: TGTGCCAGCAGCCGGGACAGGGGTTTTAGGGTGGAGACCCAGTACTTC. The J gene is TRBJ2-5, the V gene TRBV7-8; TRBD1 aligns across 10 bases. The ends lost 5 bases at V and 5 bases at J; junction bases unmatched: 11. The germline V gene has CDR1 SGHVS and CDR2 FQNEAQ. The CDR3 extends over 16 amino acids.

Only one count was recorded for this clonotype. The chain joins TRBV6-5 to TRBJ2-7; TRBD2 matches at 8 bases. Germline CDR1 is MNHEY and CDR2 is SVGAGI. The ends lost 7 bases at V and 5 bases at J; junction bases unmatched: 10. CDR3 size: 14 residues. CDR3 nucleotide sequence: TGTGCCAGCACCAGAGCGGGAGTTGGTAACGAGCAGTACTTC. Amino acids: CASTRAGVGNEQYF.

V usage is TRBV4-1 and J usage is TRBJ2-7; D not certain. Germline V gene lookup returns CDR1 MGHRA and CDR2 YSYEKL. Trimming removed 0 bases from V and 0 bases from J, with 9 bases in between. The CDR3 runs 15 residues. Here the CDR3 reads CASSQEWQSSYEQYF. The CDR3 DNA is TGCGCCAGCAGCCAAGAGTGGCAAAGCTCCTACGAGCAGTACTTC.

This clonotype was detected ten times or more. The gene calls are TRBV2 and TRBJ1-2, with 7 bases lining up with TRBD1. The V gene end was trimmed by 6 bases and the J gene end by 9 bases; junction bases not matched to a gene: 13. The germline gives CDR1 SNHLY, CDR2 FYNNEI. This CDR3 contains 14 residues. The CDR3: CASRLDREEGSYTF. CDR3 coding DNA: TGTGCCAGCAGGCTTGACAGGGAAGAAGGAAGCTACACCTTC.

A few counts support this clonotype. CDR3 in amino acids: CSAKGSADQPQHF. The DNA for the CDR3 is TGCAGTGCTAAAGGGTCAGCCGATCAGCCCCAGCATTTT. This chain connects TRBV20-1 to TRBJ1-5; no definite D call. Germline CDR1 reads DFQATT; CDR2 reads SNEGSKA (reference sequence). This CDR3 is 13 amino acids long. V was shortened by 4 bases and J by 5 bases, with 12 bases between the two germline ends.

This clonotype was counted ten times or more. The gene calls are TRBV28 and TRBJ1-6, with D possibly matching TRBD1 (5 bases). Trimming took 2 bases from V and 8 from J, leaving 10 bases between them. The CDR3 loop spans 14 amino acids. CDR1 is MDHEN, CDR2 SYDVKM, per germline. The CDR3 DNA is TGTGCCAGCAGTTTACCCAGGGACTATTCACCCCTCCACTTT. This codes for CASSLPRDYSPLHF. Full variable domain (missing parts from reference TRBV28 and TRBJ1-6): DVKVTQSSRYLVKRTGEKVFLECVQDMDHENMFWYRQDPGLGLRLIYFSYDVKMKEKGDIPEGYSVSREKKERFSLILESASTNQTSMYLCASSLPRDYSPLHFGNGTRLTVT.

This clonotype was seen at least ten times. This chain joins TRBV10-3 and TRBJ1-2; D is ambiguous. V lost 8 bases and J 5 bases, leaving 9 bases between the germline ends. The CDR3 loop spans 11 amino acids. CDR1 is ENHRY and CDR2 is SYGVKD in the germline V gene. The CDR3 reads CAIGPGYGYTF. The CDR3 nucleotides read TGTGCCATCGGGCCGGGGTATGGCTACACCTTC.

As for this clonotype: A read error may be the cause here, since a much bigger clone is one base away. CDR3 coding DNA: TGCGCCAGCAGCTTGGGACAGGGGAGCGACGAGCAGTACTTC. Its protein is CASSLGQGSDEQYF. The chain couples TRBV5-1 to TRBJ2-7, with 8 bases matching TRBD1. The J segment lost 5 bases and the V segment lost 0 bases, leaving 4 bases of the junction unmatched. In germline, CDR1 is SGHRS, CDR2 YFSETQ. The CDR3 sequence is 14 residues long.

CDR3 in amino acids: CASSARDSLYGYTF. The CDR3 region has the DNA TGTGCCAGCAGCGCAAGGGACAGCCTCTATGGCTACACCTTC. The rearrangement uses TRBV9 and TRBJ1-2; 7 positions agree with TRBD1. The germline V gene has CDR1 SGDLS and CDR2 YYNGEE. This CDR3 has 14 amino acids. J was trimmed by 4 bases and V by 3 bases; bases with no gene match: 6.

Many counts were recorded for this clonotype. The chain links TRBV6-1 to TRBJ1-5; weak D call: TRBD1 (6 bases). The V and J ends lost 7 bases and 5 bases respectively, with 9 bases between them. Germline V gene sequence: CDR1 MNHNS, CDR2 SASEGT. CDR3 length: 12 residues. CDR3 sequence reads: CASKGGYQPQHF. CDR3 sequence (DNA): TGTGCCAGCAAGGGGGGGTATCAGCCCCAGCATTTT.

The chain couples TRBV7-3 to TRBJ1-5, with D possibly being TRBD1 (5 bases). This CDR3 comprises 13 residues. Germline CDR1 reads SGHTA; CDR2 reads FQGTGA. V was pared by 2 bases and J by 11 bases, with 13 bases between. The CDR3, as DNA: TGTGCCAGCAGCTTAGGGGGAGGAGAGACCCAGCATTTT. It is translated as CASSLGGGETQHF.

This rearrangement joins TRBV9 to TRBJ1-6; 12 bases line up with TRBD1. The CDR3 sequence is 16 residues long. Germline lookup yields CDR1 SGDLS and CDR2 YYNGEE. V shed 3 bases, J shed 10 bases, and the junction held 8 bases outside the gene matches. The CDR3 region is CASSGTSGTGGSPLHF. In DNA, the CDR3 is TGTGCCAGCAGCGGCACCTCCGGGACAGGGGGCTCACCCCTCCACTTT.

The chain is built from TRBV5-5 and TRBJ1-2; D is unresolved. The CDR3 runs 15 residues. Germline-derived CDR1 and CDR2 are SGHKS and YYEKEE (reference sequence). V was pared by 4 bases and J by 2 bases, with 15 bases between. The CDR3 bases are TGTGCCAGCAGCCCAGAACCACGGCAAAACTATGGCTACACCTTC. This encodes CASSPEPRQNYGYTF.

A few counts support this clonotype. This chain connects TRBV5-6 to TRBJ1-1; D is unresolved. V lost 4 bases and J lost 1, with 14 bases in between. The length of the CDR3 is 15 residues. CDR1 SGHDT and CDR2 YYEEEE come from the germline V gene. The CDR3 DNA sequence: TGTGCCAGCAGCAATGGGAGGGTAAAGAACACTGAAGCTTTCTTT. Translating it yields CASSNGRVKNTEAFF.